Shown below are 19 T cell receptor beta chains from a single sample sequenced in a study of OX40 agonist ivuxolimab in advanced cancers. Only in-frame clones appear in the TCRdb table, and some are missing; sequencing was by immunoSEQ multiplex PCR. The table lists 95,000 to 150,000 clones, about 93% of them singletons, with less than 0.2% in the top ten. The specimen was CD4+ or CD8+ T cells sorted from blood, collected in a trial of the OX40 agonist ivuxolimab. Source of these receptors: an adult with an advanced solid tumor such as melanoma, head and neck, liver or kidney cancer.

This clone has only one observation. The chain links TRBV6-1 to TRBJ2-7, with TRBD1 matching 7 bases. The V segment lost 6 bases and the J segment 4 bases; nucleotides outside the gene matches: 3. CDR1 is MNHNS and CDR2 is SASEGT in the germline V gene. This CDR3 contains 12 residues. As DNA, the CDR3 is TGTGCCAGCAGGGGACAGAGGTACGAGCAGTACTTC. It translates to CASRGQRYEQYF.

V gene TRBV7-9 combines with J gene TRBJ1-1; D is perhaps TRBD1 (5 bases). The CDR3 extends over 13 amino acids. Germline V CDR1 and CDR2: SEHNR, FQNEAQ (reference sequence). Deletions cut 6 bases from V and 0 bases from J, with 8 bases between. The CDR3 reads CASRRDLNTEAFF. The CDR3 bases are TGTGCCAGCAGGCGGGACCTGAACACTGAAGCTTTCTTT.

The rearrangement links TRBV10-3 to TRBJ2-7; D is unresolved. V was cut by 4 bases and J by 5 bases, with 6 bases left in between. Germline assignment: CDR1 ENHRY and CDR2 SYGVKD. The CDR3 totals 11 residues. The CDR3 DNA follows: TGTGCCATCAGTGCCCTGAACGAGCAGTACTTC. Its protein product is CAISALNEQYF.

The CDR3 region has the DNA TGTGCCGGATCGGGTAAGGGATACTACAATGAGCAGTTCTTC. Translating gives CAGSGKGYYNEQFF. This chain connects TRBV2 to TRBJ2-1; no clear D gene. The CDR3 length is 14 residues. CDR1 SNHLY and CDR2 FYNNEI come from the germline V gene. V gave up 11 bases and J gave up 3 bases, with 17 bases separating them.

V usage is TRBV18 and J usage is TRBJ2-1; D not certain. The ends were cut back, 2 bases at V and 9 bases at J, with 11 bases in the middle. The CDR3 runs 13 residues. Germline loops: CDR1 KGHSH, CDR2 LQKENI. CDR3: CASSPYQEREQFF. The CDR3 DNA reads TGTGCCAGCTCACCATATCAGGAGCGTGAGCAGTTCTTC.

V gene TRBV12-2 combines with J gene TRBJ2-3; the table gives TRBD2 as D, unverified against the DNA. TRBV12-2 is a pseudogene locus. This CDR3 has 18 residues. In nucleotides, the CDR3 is TGTGCAAGTCGCCGACGTCTATGCGGGCCCTCTAGCACAGATACGCAGTATTTT. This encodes CASRRRLCGPSSTDTQYF.

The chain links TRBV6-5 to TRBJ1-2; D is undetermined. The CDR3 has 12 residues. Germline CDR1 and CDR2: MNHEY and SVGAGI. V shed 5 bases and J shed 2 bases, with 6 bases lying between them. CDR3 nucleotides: TGTGCCAGCAGTCGACCAAACTATGGCTACACCTTC. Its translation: CASSRPNYGYTF.

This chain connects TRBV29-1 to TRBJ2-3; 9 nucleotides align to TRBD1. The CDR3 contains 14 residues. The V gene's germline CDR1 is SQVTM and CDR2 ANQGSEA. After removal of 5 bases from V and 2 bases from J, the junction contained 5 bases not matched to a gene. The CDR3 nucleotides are TGCAGCGTTCCCGGACAGGGGAACACAGATACGCAGTATTTT. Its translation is CSVPGQGNTDTQYF.

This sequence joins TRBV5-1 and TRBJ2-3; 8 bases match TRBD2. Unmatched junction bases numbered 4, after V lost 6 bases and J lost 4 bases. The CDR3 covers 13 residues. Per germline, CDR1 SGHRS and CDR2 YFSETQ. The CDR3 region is CASKSGSPDTQYF. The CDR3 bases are TGCGCCAGCAAAAGCGGGAGCCCAGATACGCAGTATTTT. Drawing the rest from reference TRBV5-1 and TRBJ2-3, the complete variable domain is KAGVTQTPRYLIKTRGQQVTLSCSPISGHRSVSWYQQTPGQGLQFLFEYFSETQRNKGNFPGRFSGRQFSNSRSEMNVSTLELGDSALYLCASKSGSPDTQYFGPGTRLTVL.

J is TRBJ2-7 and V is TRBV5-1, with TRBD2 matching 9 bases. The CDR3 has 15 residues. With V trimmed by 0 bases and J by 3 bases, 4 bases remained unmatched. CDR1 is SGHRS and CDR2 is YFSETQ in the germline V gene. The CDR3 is CASSLGTSDGYEQYF. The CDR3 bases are TGCGCCAGCAGCTTGGGGACTAGCGACGGCTACGAGCAGTACTTC.

The chain's CDR3 is CASSDGGRGDIQYF. The CDR3 bases are TGTGCCAGCAGTGATGGAGGCAGGGGCGACATTCAGTACTTC. This chain uses TRBV25-1 with TRBJ2-4; D may be TRBD1 (6 bases). This CDR3 spans 14 amino acids. Germline CDR1 reads MGHDK; CDR2 reads SYGVNS. The V and J ends lost 3 bases and 8 bases respectively, with 14 bases between them.

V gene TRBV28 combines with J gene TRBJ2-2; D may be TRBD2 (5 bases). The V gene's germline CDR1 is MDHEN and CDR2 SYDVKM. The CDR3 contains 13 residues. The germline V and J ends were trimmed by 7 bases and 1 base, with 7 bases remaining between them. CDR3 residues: CASTRVNTGELFF. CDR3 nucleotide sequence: TGTGCCAGCACGAGGGTGAACACCGGGGAGCTGTTTTTT. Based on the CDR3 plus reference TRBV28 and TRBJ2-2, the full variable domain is DVKVTQSSRYLVKRTGEKVFLECVQDMDHENMFWYRQDPGLGLRLIYFSYDVKMKEKGDIPEGYSVSREKKERFSLILESASTNQTSMYLCASTRVNTGELFFGEGSRLTVL.

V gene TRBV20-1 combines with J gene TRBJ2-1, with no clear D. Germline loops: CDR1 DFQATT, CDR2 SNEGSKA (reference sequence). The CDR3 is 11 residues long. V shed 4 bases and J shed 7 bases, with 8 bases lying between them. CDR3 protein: CSATRSNEQFF. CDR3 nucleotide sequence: TGCAGTGCTACGAGGTCGAATGAGCAGTTCTTC.

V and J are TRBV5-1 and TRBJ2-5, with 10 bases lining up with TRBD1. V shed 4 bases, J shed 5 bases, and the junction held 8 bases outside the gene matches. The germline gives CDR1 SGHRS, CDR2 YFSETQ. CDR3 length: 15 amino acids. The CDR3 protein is CASSRQGASGETQYF. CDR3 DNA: TGCGCCAGCAGCCGACAGGGGGCGTCTGGGGAGACCCAGTACTTC.

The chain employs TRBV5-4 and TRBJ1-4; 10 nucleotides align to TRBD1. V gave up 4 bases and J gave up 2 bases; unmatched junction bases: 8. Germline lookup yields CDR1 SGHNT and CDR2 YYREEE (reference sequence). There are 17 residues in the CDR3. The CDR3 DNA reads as TGTGCCAGCAGCCGAGGACAGGGGGTTGTGACTAATGAAAAACTGTTTTTT. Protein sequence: CASSRGQGVVTNEKLFF.

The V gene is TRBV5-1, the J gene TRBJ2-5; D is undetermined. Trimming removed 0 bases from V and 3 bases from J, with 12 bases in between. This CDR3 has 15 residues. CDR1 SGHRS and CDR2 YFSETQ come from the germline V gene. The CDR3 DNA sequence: TGCGCCAGCAGCTTGGGTGGCTCGATTAAAGAGACCCAGTACTTC. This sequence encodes CASSLGGSIKETQYF.

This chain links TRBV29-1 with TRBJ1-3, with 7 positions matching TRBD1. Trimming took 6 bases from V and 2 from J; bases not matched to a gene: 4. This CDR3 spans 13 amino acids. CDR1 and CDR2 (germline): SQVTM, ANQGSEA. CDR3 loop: CSVNTGAGNTIYF. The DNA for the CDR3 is TGCAGCGTGAATACAGGGGCTGGAAACACCATATATTTT.

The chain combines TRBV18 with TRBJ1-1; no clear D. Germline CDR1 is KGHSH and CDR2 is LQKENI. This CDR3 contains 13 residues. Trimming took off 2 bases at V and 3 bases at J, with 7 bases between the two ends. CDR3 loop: CASSPEGYTEAFF. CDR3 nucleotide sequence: TGTGCCAGCTCACCAGAAGGGTACACTGAAGCTTTCTTT.

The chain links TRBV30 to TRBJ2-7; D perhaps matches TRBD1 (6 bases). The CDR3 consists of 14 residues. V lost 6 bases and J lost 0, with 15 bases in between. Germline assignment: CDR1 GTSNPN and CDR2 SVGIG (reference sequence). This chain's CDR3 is CACSLRQVSYEQYF. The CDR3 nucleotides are TGTGCCTGTTCCTTGCGACAGGTCTCCTACGAGCAGTACTTC.